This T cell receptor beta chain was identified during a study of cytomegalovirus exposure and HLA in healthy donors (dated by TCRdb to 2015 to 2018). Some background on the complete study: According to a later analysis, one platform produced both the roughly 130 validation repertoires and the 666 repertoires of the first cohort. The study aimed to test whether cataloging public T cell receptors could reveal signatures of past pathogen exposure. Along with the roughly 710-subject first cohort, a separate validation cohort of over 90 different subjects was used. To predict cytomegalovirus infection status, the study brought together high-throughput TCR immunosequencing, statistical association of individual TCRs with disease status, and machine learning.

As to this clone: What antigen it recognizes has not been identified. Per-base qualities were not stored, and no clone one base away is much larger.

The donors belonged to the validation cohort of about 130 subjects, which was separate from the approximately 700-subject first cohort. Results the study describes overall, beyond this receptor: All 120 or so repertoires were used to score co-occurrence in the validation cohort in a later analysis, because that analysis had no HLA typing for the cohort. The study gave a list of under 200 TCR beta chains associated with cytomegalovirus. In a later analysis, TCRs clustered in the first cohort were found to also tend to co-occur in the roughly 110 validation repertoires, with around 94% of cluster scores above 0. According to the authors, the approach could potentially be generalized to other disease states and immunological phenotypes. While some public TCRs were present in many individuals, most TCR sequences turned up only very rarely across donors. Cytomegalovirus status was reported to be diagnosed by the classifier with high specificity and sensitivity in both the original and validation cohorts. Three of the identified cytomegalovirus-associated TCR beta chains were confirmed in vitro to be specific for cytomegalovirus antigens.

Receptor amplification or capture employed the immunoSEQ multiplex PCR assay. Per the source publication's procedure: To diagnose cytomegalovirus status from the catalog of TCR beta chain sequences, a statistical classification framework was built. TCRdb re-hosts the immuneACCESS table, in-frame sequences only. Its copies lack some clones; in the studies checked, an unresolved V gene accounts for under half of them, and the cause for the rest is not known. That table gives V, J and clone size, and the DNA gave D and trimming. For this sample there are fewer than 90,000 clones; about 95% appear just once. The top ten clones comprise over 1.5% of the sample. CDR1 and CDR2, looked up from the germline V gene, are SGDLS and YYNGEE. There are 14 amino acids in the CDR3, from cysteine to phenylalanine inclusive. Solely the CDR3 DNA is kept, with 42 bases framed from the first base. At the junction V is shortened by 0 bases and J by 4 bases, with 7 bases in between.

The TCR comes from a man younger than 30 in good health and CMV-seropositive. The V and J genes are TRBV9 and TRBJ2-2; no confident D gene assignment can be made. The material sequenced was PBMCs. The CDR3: CASSVGPGTGELFF. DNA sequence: TGTGCCAGCAGCGTAGGACCGGGCACCGGGGAGCTGTTTTTT. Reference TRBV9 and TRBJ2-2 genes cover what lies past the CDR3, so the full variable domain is DSGVTQTPKHLITATGQRVTLRCSPRSGDLSVYWYQQSLDQGLQFLIQYYNGEERAKGNILERFSAQQFPDLHSELNLSSLELGDSALYFCASSVGPGTGELFFGEGSRLTVL.